The 9 T cell receptor beta chains in this list originate from one sample, sequenced in a study of T-cell memory formation after mild COVID-19. TCRdb independently ran MiXCR on the 5' RACE reads; one entry per CDR3 protein. The table shows approximately 350,000 distinct CDR3 sequences, with around 14% occurring only once. The sample was PBMCs or a T cell subset sorted from them (not recorded which). The receptors come from a young man who had mild COVID-19 (a few samples of this study predate the infection). Cell type and time point are not known.

CDR3 bases: TGTGCCTGGAGGGGAGAGGGTTTCTATAATTCACCCCTCCACTTT. Protein product: CAWRGEGFYNSPLHF. V gene TRBV30 combines with J gene TRBJ1-6; D gene unclear. Trimming cost V 3 bases and J 3 bases, with 12 bases left between them. The CDR3 sequence is 15 residues long. Germline CDR1 GTSNPN, CDR2 SVGIG (reference sequence).

Only a few counts were recorded for this clonotype. V gene TRBV6-2 or TRBV6-3 combines with J gene TRBJ2-1; tentatively, D is TRBD1 (5 bases). Germline loops: CDR1 MNHEY, CDR2 SVGEGT. Trimming stripped 8 bases from V and 9 bases from J, with 8 bases between. The length of the CDR3 is 10 residues. The chain's CDR3 is CASAGLEQFF. Written as DNA, the CDR3 is TGTGCCAGCGCAGGGCTTGAGCAGTTCTTC.

In its sample, this clonotype was seen a few times. V usage is TRBV2 and J usage is TRBJ1-1; D is perhaps TRBD1 (5 bases). This CDR3 contains 13 residues. V was pared by 8 bases and J by 1 base, with 11 bases between. Germline V gene data show CDR1 as SNHLY and CDR2 as FYNNEI. CDR3 nucleotide sequence: TGTGCCAGCCGGGGGGACGGGAACACTGAAGCTTTCTTT. Its protein product is CASRGDGNTEAFF.

CDR3 nucleotides: TGCGCCAGCAGCCAAAGTAGGGGGGGGCTTGGCCGGGAGCTGTTTTTT. Translation gives CASSQSRGGLGRELFF. This rearrangement joins TRBV4-1 to TRBJ2-2, with D possibly matching TRBD2 (7 bases). Trimming shortened V by 2 bases and J by 9 bases, and 19 bases separated the two germline ends. From germline, CDR1 is MGHRA and CDR2 YSYEKL. This CDR3 has 16 amino acids.

V usage is TRBV2 and J usage is TRBJ2-4; 12 bases are shared with TRBD2. The V and J ends lost 6 bases and 15 bases, in that order; junction bases with no gene match: 9. Looked up from germline, CDR1 is SNHLY and CDR2 is FYNNEI. The CDR3 runs 13 residues. CDR3 sequence (DNA): TGTGCCAGCAGGGACCGACTAGCGGGGGACAGGTACTTC. Encoded protein: CASRDRLAGDRYF.

This clonotype has only a few counts. J is TRBJ1-2 and V is TRBV7-2, with unresolved D. Germline values: CDR1 SGHTA, CDR2 FQGNSA. The CDR3 spans 15 residues. Trimming shortened V by 1 base and J by 4 bases, and 13 bases separated the two germline ends. The CDR3 DNA sequence: TGTGCCAGCAGCTTAGGGTCGGCCGGAGCCTATGGCTACACCTTC. This gives the protein CASSLGSAGAYGYTF.

This clonotype was seen more than once but under ten times. The rearrangement joins TRBV2 to TRBJ1-5; D remains unclear. Germline assignment: CDR1 SNHLY and CDR2 FYNNEI. The V end lost 1 base, the J end lost 0 bases, and 4 bases lay between the germline ends. This CDR3 has 14 residues. In DNA form, the CDR3 reads TGTGCCAGCAGTGAAGGTCTTAGCAATCAGCCCCAGCATTTT. Translating it yields CASSEGLSNQPQHF.

The chain joins TRBV5-1 to TRBJ2-6, with 10 bases that match TRBD1. The CDR3 has 17 residues. With 4 bases clipped from V and 3 bases from J, the junction kept 7 bases outside the gene matches. Germline assignment: CDR1 SGHRS and CDR2 YFSETQ. CDR3 sequence: CASSIPGQGIGANVLTF. The CDR3, as DNA: TGCGCCAGCAGCATACCGGGACAGGGGATTGGGGCCAACGTCCTGACTTTC.

The chain has TRBV28 and TRBJ2-1; D may correspond to TRBD1 or TRBD2 (6 bases each). V gave up 6 bases and J gave up 14 bases, with 17 bases separating them. The germline V gene has CDR1 MDHEN and CDR2 SYDVKM. The CDR3 contains 12 residues. CDR3 region: CASSPLGGPKFF. The CDR3 nucleotides are TGTGCCAGCAGCCCCCTGGGGGGCCCGAAGTTCTTC.